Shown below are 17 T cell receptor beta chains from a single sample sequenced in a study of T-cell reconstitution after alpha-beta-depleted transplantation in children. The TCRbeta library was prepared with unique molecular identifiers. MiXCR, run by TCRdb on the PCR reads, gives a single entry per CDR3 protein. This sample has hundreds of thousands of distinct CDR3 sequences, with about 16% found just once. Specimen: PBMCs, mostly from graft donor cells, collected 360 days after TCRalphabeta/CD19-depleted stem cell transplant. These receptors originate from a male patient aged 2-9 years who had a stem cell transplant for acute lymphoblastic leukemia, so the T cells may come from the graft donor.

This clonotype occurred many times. The CDR3 DNA sequence: TGTGCCAGCAGCTTAAGGAGGCTCGGAGGCGGGACCCAGTACTTC. It codes for CASSLRRLGGGTQYF. The rearrangement links TRBV7-9 to TRBJ2-5, with a possible D match to TRBD2 (5 bases). The CDR3 extends over 15 amino acids. Germline CDR1 SEHNR, CDR2 FQNEAQ (reference sequence). V gave up 2 bases and J gave up 7 bases, with 17 bases separating them. Variable domain in full (rest from reference TRBV7-9 and TRBJ2-5): DTGVSQNPRHKITKRGQNVTFRCDPISEHNRLYWYRQTLGQGPEFLTYFQNEAQLEKSRLLSDRFSAERPKGSFSTLEIQRTEQGDSAMYLCASSLRRLGGGTQYFGPGTRLLVL.

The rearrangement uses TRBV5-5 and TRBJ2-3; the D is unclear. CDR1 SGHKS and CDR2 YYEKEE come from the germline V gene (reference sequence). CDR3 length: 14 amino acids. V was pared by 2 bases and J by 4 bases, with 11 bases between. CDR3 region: CASSLDYGSDTQYF. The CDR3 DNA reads TGTGCCAGCAGCTTAGATTATGGTTCAGATACGCAGTATTTT.

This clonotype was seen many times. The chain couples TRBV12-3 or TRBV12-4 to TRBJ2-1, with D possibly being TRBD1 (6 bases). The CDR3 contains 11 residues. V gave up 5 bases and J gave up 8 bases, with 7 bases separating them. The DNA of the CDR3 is TGTGCCAGCAGTCAGGGGCATGAGCAGTTCTTC. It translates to CASSQGHEQFF.

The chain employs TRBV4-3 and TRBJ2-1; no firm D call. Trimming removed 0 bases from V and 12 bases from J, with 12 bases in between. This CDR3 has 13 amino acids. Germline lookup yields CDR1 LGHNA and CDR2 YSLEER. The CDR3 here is CASSQDPTTGQFF. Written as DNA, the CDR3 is TGCGCCAGCAGCCAAGATCCAACGACCGGGCAGTTCTTC.

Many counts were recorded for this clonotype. CDR3: CASSFLTSGGETQYF. The CDR3 region has the DNA TGCGCCAGCAGCTTCCTGACTAGCGGTGGGGAGACCCAGTACTTC. This chain joins TRBV5-1 and TRBJ2-5; 9 positions agree with TRBD2. V shed 2 bases, J shed 5 bases, and the junction held 7 bases outside the gene matches. The CDR3 has 15 amino acids. Looked up from germline, CDR1 is SGHRS and CDR2 is YFSETQ. The full variable domain, completed using reference TRBV5-1 and TRBJ2-5, is KAGVTQTPRYLIKTRGQQVTLSCSPISGHRSVSWYQQTPGQGLQFLFEYFSETQRNKGNFPGRFSGRQFSNSRSEMNVSTLELGDSALYLCASSFLTSGGETQYFGPGTRLLVL.

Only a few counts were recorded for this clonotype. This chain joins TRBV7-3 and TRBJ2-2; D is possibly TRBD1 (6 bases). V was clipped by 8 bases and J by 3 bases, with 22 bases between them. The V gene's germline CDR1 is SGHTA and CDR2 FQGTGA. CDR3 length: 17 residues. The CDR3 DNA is TGTGCCAGCGTTCCGGGACACCCTCTAAATTACACCGGGGAGCTGTTTTTT. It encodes CASVPGHPLNYTGELFF.

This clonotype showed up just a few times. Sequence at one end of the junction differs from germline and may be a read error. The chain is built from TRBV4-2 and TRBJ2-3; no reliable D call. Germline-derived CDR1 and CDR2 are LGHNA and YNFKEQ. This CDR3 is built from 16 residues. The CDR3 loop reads CASSQDRGASTDTQYF. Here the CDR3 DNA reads TGCGCCAGCAGCCAAGATCGAGGTGCTAGCACAGATACGCAGTATTTT.

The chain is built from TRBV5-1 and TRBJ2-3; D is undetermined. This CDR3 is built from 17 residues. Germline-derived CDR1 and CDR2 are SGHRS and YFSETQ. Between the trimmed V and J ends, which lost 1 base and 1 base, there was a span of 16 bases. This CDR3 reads CASSLRVGRSRTDTQYF. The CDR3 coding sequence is TGCGCCAGCAGCTTGCGAGTTGGGCGGAGCCGCACAGATACGCAGTATTTT. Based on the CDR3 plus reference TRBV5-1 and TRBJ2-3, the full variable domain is KAGVTQTPRYLIKTRGQQVTLSCSPISGHRSVSWYQQTPGQGLQFLFEYFSETQRNKGNFPGRFSGRQFSNSRSEMNVSTLELGDSALYLCASSLRVGRSRTDTQYFGPGTRLTVL.

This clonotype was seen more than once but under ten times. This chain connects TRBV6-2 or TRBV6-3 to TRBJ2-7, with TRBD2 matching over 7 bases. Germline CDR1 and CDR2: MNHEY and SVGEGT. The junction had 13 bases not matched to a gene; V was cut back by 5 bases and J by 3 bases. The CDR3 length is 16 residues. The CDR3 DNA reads TGTGCCAGCAGTGCTCCTGTGGGACTACTGTTCTACGAGCAGTACTTC. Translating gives CASSAPVGLLFYEQYF.

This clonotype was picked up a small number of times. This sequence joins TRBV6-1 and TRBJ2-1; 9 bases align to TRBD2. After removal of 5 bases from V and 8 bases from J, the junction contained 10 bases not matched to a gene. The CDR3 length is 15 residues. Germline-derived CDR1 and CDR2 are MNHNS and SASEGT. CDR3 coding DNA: TGTGCCAGCAGTACCTTAGCGGGAGTAAGGGATGAGCAGTTCTTC. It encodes CASSTLAGVRDEQFF.

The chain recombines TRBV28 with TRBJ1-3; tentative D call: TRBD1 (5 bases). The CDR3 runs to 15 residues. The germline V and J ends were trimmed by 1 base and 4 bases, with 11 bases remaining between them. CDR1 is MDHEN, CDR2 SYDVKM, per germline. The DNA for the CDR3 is TGTGCCAGCAGTTTATCGGGGCTAAGCGGAAACACCATATATTTT. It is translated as CASSLSGLSGNTIYF.

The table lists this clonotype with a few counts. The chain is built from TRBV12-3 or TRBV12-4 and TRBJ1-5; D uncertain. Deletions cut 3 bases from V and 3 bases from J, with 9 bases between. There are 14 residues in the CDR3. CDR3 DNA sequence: TGTGCCAGCAGTTTGTGGAGCCACAATCAGCCCCAGCATTTT. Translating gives CASSLWSHNQPQHF.

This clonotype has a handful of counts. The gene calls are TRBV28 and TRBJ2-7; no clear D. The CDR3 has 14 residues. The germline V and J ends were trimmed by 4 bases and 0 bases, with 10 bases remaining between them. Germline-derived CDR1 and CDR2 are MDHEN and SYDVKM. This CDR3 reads CASSWWVSSYEQYF. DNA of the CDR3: TGTGCCAGCAGTTGGTGGGTCAGCTCCTACGAGCAGTACTTC.

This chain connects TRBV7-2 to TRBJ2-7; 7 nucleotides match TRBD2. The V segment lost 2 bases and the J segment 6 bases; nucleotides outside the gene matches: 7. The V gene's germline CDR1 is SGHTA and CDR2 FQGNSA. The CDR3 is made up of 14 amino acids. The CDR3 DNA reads TGTGCCAGCAGCTTACGAGCGGGACGGGGCGAGCAGTACTTC. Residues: CASSLRAGRGEQYF.

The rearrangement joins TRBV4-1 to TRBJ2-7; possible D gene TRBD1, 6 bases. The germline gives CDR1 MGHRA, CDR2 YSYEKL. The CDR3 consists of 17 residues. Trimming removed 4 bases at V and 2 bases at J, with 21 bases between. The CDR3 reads CASSPWLQGRLTYEQYF. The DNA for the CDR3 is TGCGCCAGCAGCCCGTGGCTTCAGGGGCGACTAACCTACGAGCAGTACTTC.

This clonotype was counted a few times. Here the CDR3 DNA reads TGTGCCAGCAGTGGAGGGTACATTGATCAGCCCCAGCATTTT. Translation: CASSGGYIDQPQHF. The chain joins TRBV27 to TRBJ1-5, with D unresolved. V was shortened by 5 bases and J by 5 bases, with 13 bases between the two germline ends. The CDR3 length is 14 residues. CDR1 and CDR2 from the germline V gene are MNHEY and SMNVEV (reference sequence).

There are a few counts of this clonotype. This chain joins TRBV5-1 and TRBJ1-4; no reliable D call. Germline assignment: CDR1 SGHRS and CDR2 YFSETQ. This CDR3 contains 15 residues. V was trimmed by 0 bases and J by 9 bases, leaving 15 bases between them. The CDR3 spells CASSLEPARMQKLFF. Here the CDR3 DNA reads TGCGCCAGCAGCTTGGAGCCAGCGAGAATGCAAAAACTGTTTTTT.